This TCR beta chain was profiled in a study of response to subunit inactivated influenza vaccine. Findings and limits, study-wide: Authors suggested seasonal influenza vaccinations each recruit few new T cells.

Notes on this clonotype: The antigen is not known.

Per the germline V gene, CDR1 is LGHNA and CDR2 is YNFKEQ. Deletions cut 2 bases from V and 5 bases from J, with 13 bases between. This CDR3 has 15 amino acids. TCRdb used MiXCR to reprocess the RT-PCR reads, holding one entry per CDR3 protein. The repertoire consists of about 540,000 distinct CDR3 sequences, with 11% to 15% occurring once and the leading ten covering approximately 12%. The chain employs TRBV4-2 and TRBJ1-5; a possible D gene is TRBD1 (6 bases). The sequence derives from a man between 45 and 60 years old who received an inactivated influenza vaccine. The input for sequencing was PBMCs from blood, taken less than 13 days after vaccination. The CDR3 nucleotides are TGTGCCAGCAGCCAACAGGGGACGGTGGATCAGCCCCAGCATTTT. The encoded protein is CASSQQGTVDQPQHF.